The rows below give T cell receptor beta chains drawn from one sample of a study of shared clonotypes between healthy human individuals. Sequenced by immunoSEQ multiplex PCR; TCRdb stores in-frame clones only, minus some. Here the sample spans 1.5 million to 2.5 million clones, approximately 94% being singletons. The material sequenced was naive CD8+ T cells sorted from blood. These receptors were obtained from a man younger than 30 in good health. The CDR3 runs from the conserved cysteine through the conserved F or W. A D gene is named only where the DNA matches it firmly. Size is omitted from some rows. Given values are once, few, many or a class for expanded clones.

CDR3 DNA: TGTGCCATTTCGCAGGGATCCGGGGAGCTGTTTTTT
CDR3 protein: CAISQGSGELFF
clone size: -
J gene: TRBJ2-2
V gene: TRBV10-3
D gene: -

CDR3 DNA: TGCGCCAGCAGCCAAGATGGGGGGGAGACCCAGTACTTC
CDR3 protein: CASSQDGGETQYF
clone size: -
J gene: TRBJ2-5
V gene: TRBV4-3
D gene: -

CDR3 DNA: TGTGCCAGCAGTCTAGGGTCCCACGAGCAGTACTTC
CDR3 protein: CASSLGSHEQYF
clone size: once
J gene: TRBJ2-7
V gene: TRBV6-6
D gene: -

CDR3 DNA: TGCGCCAGCAGCCAAGCAGGGGGAAACACCATATATTTT
CDR3 protein: CASSQAGGNTIYF
clone size: -
J gene: TRBJ1-3
V gene: TRBV4-1
D gene: -

CDR3 DNA: TGTGCCAGCAGCTTAGTCCATGGGAACACCGGGGAGCTGTTTTTT
CDR3 protein: CASSLVHGNTGELFF
clone size: -
J gene: TRBJ2-2
V gene: TRBV7-9
D gene: -

CDR3 DNA: TGTGCCTGGAGTGTAGCGGGAGAGGGCGAGCAGTACTTC
CDR3 protein: CAWSVAGEGEQYF
clone size: once
J gene: TRBJ2-7
V gene: TRBV30
D gene: TRBD2

CDR3 DNA: TGCAGCGTAGCCTGGACAGGGAACCCTGGCTACACCTTC
CDR3 protein: CSVAWTGNPGYTF
clone size: few
J gene: TRBJ1-2
V gene: TRBV29-1
D gene: TRBD1

CDR3 DNA: TGCGCCAGCAGTGATCCCGCGAACTATAATTCACCCCTCCACTTT
CDR3 protein: CASSDPANYNSPLHF
clone size: -
J gene: TRBJ1-6
V gene: TRBV10-2
D gene: -

CDR3 DNA: TGCAGCGTTGAAGAGTTCGAGGGTTCCACCTACGAGCAGTACTTC
CDR3 protein: CSVEEFEGSTYEQYF
clone size: -
J gene: TRBJ2-7
V gene: TRBV29-1
D gene: -

CDR3 DNA: TGTGCCAGCAGTCATGGGGGGGTCCAAGAGACCCAGTACTTC
CDR3 protein: CASSHGGVQETQYF
clone size: -
J gene: TRBJ2-5
V gene: TRBV7-2
D gene: TRBD2

CDR3 DNA: TGTGCCAGCAGCCCCTTGGTCGGGACAGGACCCTACGAGCAGTACTTC
CDR3 protein: CASSPLVGTGPYEQYF
clone size: -
J gene: TRBJ2-7
V gene: TRBV27
D gene: TRBD1

CDR3 DNA: TGCAGCGTTGGTGCCAGGGGAGTCTACGAGCAGTACTTC
CDR3 protein: CSVGARGVYEQYF
clone size: -
J gene: TRBJ2-7
V gene: TRBV29-1
D gene: -

CDR3 DNA: TGTGCCAGCAGCTTGGGGGTTTTCAGAGAGGAGACCCAGTACTTC
CDR3 protein: CASSLGVFREETQYF
clone size: -
J gene: TRBJ2-5
V gene: TRBV5-6
D gene: -

CDR3 DNA: TGTGCCAGCACCCTAACGGGGGGTAATTCACCCCTCCACTTT
CDR3 protein: CASTLTGGNSPLHF
clone size: -
J gene: TRBJ1-6
V gene: TRBV27
D gene: -

CDR3 DNA: TGTGCCAGCAGTCAGAGGGGTAATTTTCAGCCCCAGCATTTT
CDR3 protein: CASSQRGNFQPQHF
clone size: -
J gene: TRBJ1-5
V gene: TRBV28
D gene: -

CDR3 DNA: TGCGCCAGCAGCCCATCTGGACTAGGGACCTACGAGCAGTACTTC
CDR3 protein: CASSPSGLGTYEQYF
clone size: -
J gene: TRBJ2-7
V gene: TRBV4-1
D gene: TRBD2

CDR3 DNA: TGTGCCAGTAGTATAGATTCCGGGACAGCCTCCAAAAACATTCAGTACTTC
CDR3 protein: CASSIDSGTASKNIQYF
clone size: -
J gene: TRBJ2-4
V gene: TRBV19
D gene: TRBD1

CDR3 DNA: TGTGCCAGCAGTTTCGACAGTAAAAACATTCAGTACTTC
CDR3 protein: CASSFDSKNIQYF
clone size: -
J gene: TRBJ2-4
V gene: TRBV27
D gene: -

CDR3 DNA: TGCAGCGCCCCGGGACAGGGGGCTACTGAAGCTTTCTTT
CDR3 protein: CSAPGQGATEAFF
clone size: -
J gene: TRBJ1-1
V gene: TRBV29-1
D gene: TRBD1

CDR3 DNA: TGTGCCAGCAGCTCATGGGGGGCCCCCTACAATGAGCAGTTCTTC
CDR3 protein: CASSSWGAPYNEQFF
clone size: -
J gene: TRBJ2-1
V gene: TRBV9
D gene: -

CDR3 DNA: TGCGCCAGCAGCTTGACAGGGGCTAGCTCCTACGAGCAGTACTTC
CDR3 protein: CASSLTGASSYEQYF
clone size: -
J gene: TRBJ2-7
V gene: TRBV4-1
D gene: TRBD1

CDR3 DNA: TGTGCCACCAGCAGGACAGAGGGAGCGACCCAGTACTTC
CDR3 protein: CATSRTEGATQYF
clone size: -
J gene: TRBJ2-5
V gene: TRBV15
D gene: -

CDR3 DNA: TGTGCCAGTAGTACCGGGACACCGTACTACGAGCAGTACTTC
CDR3 protein: CASSTGTPYYEQYF
clone size: -
J gene: TRBJ2-7
V gene: TRBV19
D gene: -

CDR3 DNA: TGTGCCAGCAGCTTAAGCGAGATGCGGGGGCTGCGCACAGATACGCAGTATTTT
CDR3 protein: CASSLSEMRGLRTDTQYF
clone size: -
J gene: TRBJ2-3
V gene: TRBV7-9
D gene: -

CDR3 DNA: TGCGCCAGCAGCCAAGGCGGGACTAGCGCGTTCAATGAGCAGTTCTTC
CDR3 protein: CASSQGGTSAFNEQFF
clone size: -
J gene: TRBJ2-1
V gene: TRBV4-3
D gene: TRBD2

CDR3 DNA: TGTGCCTGGAGTGGGGGGGTGGGCTCCTACGAGCAGTACTTC
CDR3 protein: CAWSGGVGSYEQYF
clone size: -
J gene: TRBJ2-7
V gene: TRBV30
D gene: -

CDR3 DNA: TGTGCCAGCACCCAGGGGAGCAATCAGCCCCAGCATTTT
CDR3 protein: CASTQGSNQPQHF
clone size: -
J gene: TRBJ1-5
V gene: TRBV6-6
D gene: -

CDR3 DNA: TGTGCCAGCAGTCCCAGTCTAAAGGCGGGAGGCCCTACAGGGAACATTCAGTACTTC
CDR3 protein: CASSPSLKAGGPTGNIQYF
clone size: -
J gene: TRBJ2-4
V gene: TRBV27
D gene: TRBD2

CDR3 DNA: TGTGCCAGCAGTTACACAGGGGGTGGTTCACCCCTCCACTTT
CDR3 protein: CASSYTGGGSPLHF
clone size: once
J gene: TRBJ1-6
V gene: TRBV6-5
D gene: TRBD1

CDR3 DNA: TGTGCCAGCAGCTACCCCAAAGGGGTCGGAACTGAAGCTTTCTTT
CDR3 protein: CASSYPKGVGTEAFF
clone size: -
J gene: TRBJ1-1
V gene: TRBV7-9
D gene: -

CDR3 DNA: TGTGCTAGTGGGAAAGCGGGAGGGCCGGACTACGAGCAGTACTTC
CDR3 protein: CASGKAGGPDYEQYF
clone size: -
J gene: TRBJ2-7
V gene: TRBV12-5
D gene: TRBD2

CDR3 DNA: TGTGCCAGCAGCTTGGACGGTTCGATTCTCCCACGGCAGTACTTC
CDR3 protein: CASSLDGSILPRQYF
clone size: -
J gene: TRBJ2-7
V gene: TRBV5-4
D gene: -

CDR3 DNA: TGTGCCAGCAGTGCGCAGGGCGTTGTGGGCACAGATACGCAGTATTTT
CDR3 protein: CASSAQGVVGTDTQYF
clone size: -
J gene: TRBJ2-3
V gene: TRBV27
D gene: -

CDR3 DNA: TGTGCCAGCAGTCCCGACGTCGGAGAGGCAAACATTCAGTACTTC
CDR3 protein: CASSPDVGEANIQYF
clone size: -
J gene: TRBJ2-4
V gene: TRBV4-2
D gene: -

CDR3 DNA: TGTGCCAGCAGTTACAGGGACAGGGGTCTCTCCTACGAGCAGTACTTC
CDR3 protein: CASSYRDRGLSYEQYF
clone size: -
J gene: TRBJ2-7
V gene: TRBV6-5
D gene: TRBD1

CDR3 DNA: TGTGCCAGCAGCTTCGCAGGGTCGGGAGCTTTCTTT
CDR3 protein: CASSFAGSGAFF
clone size: -
J gene: TRBJ1-1
V gene: TRBV7-9
D gene: -

CDR3 DNA: TGTGCCAGCAGTGGCTCGGGGACAGGTTGGAGTGGCTACACCTTC
CDR3 protein: CASSGSGTGWSGYTF
clone size: -
J gene: TRBJ1-2
V gene: TRBV6-1
D gene: TRBD1

CDR3 DNA: TGTGCCAGCAGCTTGGCCAGACAGCTAACACTGAACAATGAGCAGTTCTTC
CDR3 protein: CASSLARQLTLNNEQFF
clone size: -
J gene: TRBJ2-1
V gene: TRBV5-6
D gene: -

CDR3 DNA: TGTGCCAGCAGTAGTTCACAGCCCCAGCATTTT
CDR3 protein: CASSSSQPQHF
clone size: -
J gene: TRBJ1-5
V gene: TRBV28
D gene: -

CDR3 DNA: TGTGCCAGCAGTGCGCCAGACGGAATGAACACTGAAGCTTTCTTT
CDR3 protein: CASSAPDGMNTEAFF
clone size: -
J gene: TRBJ1-1
V gene: TRBV6-1
D gene: -

CDR3 DNA: TGCGCCAGCAGCTCCGGACGAACTGAAGCTTTCTTT
CDR3 protein: CASSSGRTEAFF
clone size: -
J gene: TRBJ1-1
V gene: TRBV5-1
D gene: -

CDR3 DNA: TGTGCCAGCACCCTCGGGGCGGCCATTTACGAGCAGTACTTC
CDR3 protein: CASTLGAAIYEQYF
clone size: -
J gene: TRBJ2-7
V gene: TRBV5-6
D gene: -

CDR3 DNA: TGTGCCAGCAGCCCCGACTTAGCGGGGGGCCAGGAGCAGTTCTTC
CDR3 protein: CASSPDLAGGQEQFF
clone size: -
J gene: TRBJ2-1
V gene: TRBV7-9
D gene: TRBD2

CDR3 DNA: TGTGCCAGCAGTTTAATAGCGGGGGAAAATGAGCAGTTCTTC
CDR3 protein: CASSLIAGENEQFF
clone size: -
J gene: TRBJ2-1
V gene: TRBV27
D gene: TRBD2

CDR3 DNA: TGTGCCACCCAACAATCCTTGGGCAATCAGCCCCAGCATTTT
CDR3 protein: CATQQSLGNQPQHF
clone size: -
J gene: TRBJ1-5
V gene: TRBV15
D gene: -

CDR3 DNA: TGTGCCAGCAGTTACAGCTTCAGCTCCTACAATGAGCAGTTCTTC
CDR3 protein: CASSYSFSSYNEQFF
clone size: -
J gene: TRBJ2-1
V gene: TRBV6-5
D gene: -

CDR3 DNA: TGTGCCAGTAGTTTATCAGGGACCGGCGAGCAGTTCTTC
CDR3 protein: CASSLSGTGEQFF
clone size: -
J gene: TRBJ2-1
V gene: TRBV19
D gene: -

CDR3 DNA: TGTGCCAGCAGCTTGAGGCAGGACTCCTACGAGCAGTACTTC
CDR3 protein: CASSLRQDSYEQYF
clone size: -
J gene: TRBJ2-7
V gene: TRBV7-9
D gene: -

CDR3 DNA: TGTGCCAGCAGTCCACCGACCGCCTCGGAACGCCGAAACACCATATATTTT
CDR3 protein: CASSPPTASERRNTIYF
clone size: -
J gene: TRBJ1-3
V gene: TRBV28
D gene: -

CDR3 DNA: TGCGCCAGCAGCCAAACGGGGGGACCCCTGGGCGAGCAGTACTTC
CDR3 protein: CASSQTGGPLGEQYF
clone size: -
J gene: TRBJ2-7
V gene: TRBV4-1
D gene: TRBD2